Following are 24 T cell receptor beta chains from one sample sequenced in a study of blood T cell repertoires in COVID-19 (dated by TCRdb to the early 2020s). Libraries were prepared through the immunoSEQ multiplex PCR assay. Entries here come from immuneACCESS through TCRdb and include only in-frame sequences with V and J called. Some clones fail to appear in such tables; in the studies checked, an unresolved V gene covers under half of the shortfall, and the cause of the remainder is unknown. This sample is represented by under 150,000 clones; 79% of them were singletons. Over 6.5% of the sample lies in the top ten. The specimen sequenced was peripheral blood. The receptors here all came from a man aged 45-60 years with active or convalescent COVID-19.

The chain combines TRBV2 with TRBJ2-1, with TRBD2 identical over 8 bases. With 2 bases clipped from V and 6 bases from J, the junction kept 3 bases outside the gene matches. Germline CDR1 SNHLY, CDR2 FYNNEI. This CDR3 spans 14 amino acids. The CDR3 reads CASSELTSGNEQFF. CDR3 coding DNA: TGTGCCAGCAGTGAATTAACTAGCGGCAATGAGCAGTTCTTC.

The chain couples TRBV5-1 to TRBJ1-1, with 9 bases aligning to TRBD1. Trimming removed 1 base from V and 6 bases from J; junction bases left unmatched: 10. Germline CDR1 is SGHRS and CDR2 is YFSETQ. The CDR3 runs to 16 residues. The CDR3 here is CASSLSGQGNIAEAFF. The CDR3 DNA reads TGCGCCAGCAGCTTGAGTGGACAGGGGAATATAGCTGAAGCTTTCTTT.

DNA of the CDR3: TGTGCCAGCAGTTTATCAGATCAGCCCCAGCATTTT. It translates to CASSLSDQPQHF. V and J are TRBV28 and TRBJ1-5; no reliable D call. Germline-derived CDR1 and CDR2 are MDHEN and SYDVKM. The CDR3 loop spans 12 amino acids. V was pared by 1 base and J by 5 bases, with 3 bases between.

The chain recombines TRBV9 with TRBJ2-7; the match to TRBD2 covers 8 bases. There are 15 residues in the CDR3. Germline V gene data show CDR1 as SGDLS and CDR2 as YYNGEE. V shed 2 bases, J shed 0 bases, and the junction held 4 bases outside the gene matches. In DNA form, the CDR3 reads TGTGCCAGCAGCGTGGGACTAGAGCTCTCCTACGAGCAGTACTTC. It codes for CASSVGLELSYEQYF.

The chain recombines TRBV4-1 with TRBJ2-7; TRBD2 aligns across 12 bases. The V gene's germline CDR1 is MGHRA and CDR2 YSYEKL. This CDR3 has 12 residues. Trimming at V came to 4 bases and at J to 8 bases, leaving 0 bases not matched to a gene. CDR3 amino acids: CASSRTSGKQYF. The CDR3 DNA follows: TGCGCCAGCAGCCGGACTAGCGGGAAGCAGTACTTC.

This clone was seen just once. The chain is built from TRBV3-1 (or the pseudogene TRBV3-2) and TRBJ1-1; 7 bases line up with TRBD1. The CDR3 consists of 14 residues. The ends lost 1 base at V and 4 bases at J; junction bases unmatched: 3. Germline values: CDR1 LGHDT, CDR2 YNNKEL (reference sequence). CDR3 amino acids: CASSQVGTATEAFF. CDR3 in DNA: TGTGCCAGCAGCCAAGTGGGGACAGCCACTGAAGCTTTCTTT.

The rearrangement uses TRBV7-8 and TRBJ1-5; D unresolved. The CDR3 length is 15 residues. Germline CDR1 and CDR2: SGHVS and FQNEAQ. The ends were cut back, 1 base at V and 2 bases at J, with 9 bases in the middle. This chain's CDR3 is CASSLGSLGNQPQHF. DNA for the CDR3: TGTGCCAGCAGCTTAGGGTCACTTGGCAATCAGCCCCAGCATTTT.

The chain is built from TRBV14 and TRBJ2-2; 10 bases fit TRBD2. V trimming: 3 bases; J trimming: 6 bases; junction bases outside the gene matches: 1. The CDR3 covers 14 residues. Germline CDR1 and CDR2: SGHDN and FVKESK. The CDR3 loop reads CASSQGLAPGELFF. The CDR3 DNA reads TGTGCCAGCAGCCAGGGACTAGCGCCCGGGGAGCTGTTTTTT.

V usage is TRBV2 and J usage is TRBJ2-7; TRBD1 aligns across 7 bases. The J segment lost 7 bases and the V segment lost 4 bases, leaving 7 bases of the junction unmatched. CDR1 SNHLY and CDR2 FYNNEI come from the germline V gene. CDR3 size: 13 residues. Here the CDR3 reads CASSGSRGIEQYF. DNA for the CDR3: TGTGCCAGCAGTGGGTCCAGGGGGATAGAGCAGTACTTC.

The CDR3 protein is CASRLTSGTYEQYF. Here the CDR3 DNA reads TGTGCCAGCAGGTTGACTAGCGGCACCTACGAGCAGTACTTC. V is TRBV2 and J is TRBJ2-7, with TRBD2 matching over 9 bases. The germline V gene has CDR1 SNHLY and CDR2 FYNNEI. V lost 6 bases, J lost 2 bases, and 5 bases stayed unmatched. The CDR3 runs 14 residues.

The gene calls are TRBV5-1 and TRBJ1-1; D not certain. V dropped 0 bases and J dropped 2 bases, with 8 bases sitting between them. Per germline, CDR1 SGHRS and CDR2 YFSETQ. The CDR3 is made up of 14 amino acids. The CDR3 reads CASSLGATNTEAFF. CDR3 nucleotide sequence: TGCGCCAGCAGCTTGGGGGCCACAAACACTGAAGCTTTCTTT. The whole variable domain, filled in from reference TRBV5-1 and TRBJ1-1, reads KAGVTQTPRYLIKTRGQQVTLSCSPISGHRSVSWYQQTPGQGLQFLFEYFSETQRNKGNFPGRFSGRQFSNSRSEMNVSTLELGDSALYLCASSLGATNTEAFFGQGTRLTVV.

In this sample, this clone turned up once. The V gene is TRBV28, the J gene TRBJ2-3, with no clear D. The CDR3 loop spans 11 amino acids. The germline gives CDR1 MDHEN, CDR2 SYDVKM. The V end lost 7 bases, the J end lost 4 bases, and 6 bases lay between the germline ends. CDR3 DNA sequence: TGTGCCAGCAATCGTCCAGATACGCAGTATTTT. Translating gives CASNRPDTQYF.

The chain links TRBV27 to TRBJ1-4; D may be TRBD1 (5 bases). The CDR3 spans 15 residues. Trimming took 2 bases from V and 5 from J, leaving 12 bases between them. Germline lookup yields CDR1 MNHEY and CDR2 SMNVEV (reference sequence). The CDR3 reads CASSLRRRGNEKLFF. The CDR3 DNA is TGTGCCAGCAGTTTACGGCGTAGGGGCAATGAAAAACTGTTTTTT.

This clone was found a few times. J is TRBJ1-1 and V is TRBV13, with D tentatively TRBD1 (5 bases). The CDR3 is 14 amino acids. Germline-derived CDR1 and CDR2 are PRHDT and FYEKMQ (reference sequence). V was trimmed by 8 bases and J by 1 base, leaving 14 bases between them. The CDR3 reads CASPLPGGNTEAFF. CDR3 sequence (DNA): TGTGCCAGCCCCCTCCCGGGGGGGAACACTGAAGCTTTCTTT.

This chain connects TRBV28 to TRBJ1-1, with D unresolved. V was trimmed by 0 bases and J by 4 bases, leaving 12 bases between them. Per germline, CDR1 MDHEN and CDR2 SYDVKM. The CDR3 is made up of 15 amino acids. The CDR3, as DNA: TGTGCCAGCAGTTTATGGGCCGGCGAGGGCACTGAAGCTTTCTTT. This encodes CASSLWAGEGTEAFF.

The genes are TRBV18 and TRBJ1-2, with no clear D. The germline gives CDR1 KGHSH, CDR2 LQKENI. The CDR3 is 13 amino acids. Trimming stripped 1 base from V and 5 bases from J, with 8 bases between. The chain's CDR3 is CASSPLADYGYTF. The CDR3 coding sequence is TGTGCCAGCTCACCACTAGCGGATTATGGCTACACCTTC.

Turning to this clone: Its ends do not fully match the called genes, so a read error is possible. The rearrangement links TRBV24-1 to TRBJ2-3; D is uncertain. The germline gives CDR1 KGHDR, CDR2 SFDVKD. This CDR3 spans 15 amino acids. The CDR3 here is CTTSDFDSSTDTQYF. Here the CDR3 DNA reads TGTACCACCAGTGATTTTGACTCCAGCACAGATACGCAGTATTTT.

This clone came up a few times. This rearrangement joins TRBV30 to TRBJ2-7, with D possibly being TRBD2 (6 bases). The germline V gene has CDR1 GTSNPN and CDR2 SVGIG (reference sequence). The CDR3 spans 14 residues. V lost 1 base, J lost 5 bases, and 15 bases lay in between. The CDR3 coding sequence is TGTGCCTGGAGTGGCCTAGCGAGAGGAAACGAGCAGTACTTC. Its protein is CAWSGLARGNEQYF. The full variable domain, completed using reference TRBV30 and TRBJ2-7, is SQTIHQWPATLVQPVGSPLSLECTVEGTSNPNLYWYRQAAGRGLQLLFYSVGIGQISSEVPQNLSASRPQDRQFILSSKKLLLSDSGFYLCAWSGLARGNEQYFGPGTRLTVT.

The chain uses TRBV5-4 and TRBJ2-7; D is unresolved. Germline V lookup: CDR1 SGHNT, CDR2 YYREEE (reference sequence). V lost 0 bases and J 0 bases, leaving 7 bases between the germline ends. The CDR3 extends over 14 amino acids. CDR3 protein: CASSLEAVSYEQYF. CDR3 DNA sequence: TGTGCCAGCAGCTTGGAGGCGGTCTCCTACGAGCAGTACTTC.

J is TRBJ1-2 and V is TRBV12-3 or TRBV12-4; the match to TRBD1 covers 7 bases. This CDR3 is 13 amino acids long. V lost 6 bases to trimming and J lost 4 bases; unmatched junction nucleotides: 5. Here the CDR3 DNA reads TGTGCCAGCAGGGGGGACAGAGCCTATGGCTACACCTTC. Its protein product is CASRGDRAYGYTF.

This clone appeared a single time. The rearrangement links TRBV6-4 to TRBJ2-1; 9 positions agree with TRBD1. The junction had 7 bases not matched to a gene; V was cut back by 5 bases and J by 5 bases. Germline V gene lookup returns CDR1 MRHNA and CDR2 SNTAGT. The CDR3 has 15 residues. The CDR3 protein is CASSPRTGVNNEQFF. DNA of the CDR3: TGTGCCAGCAGTCCTAGGACAGGGGTGAACAATGAGCAGTTCTTC.

V is TRBV18 and J is TRBJ2-7; D is possibly TRBD1 (7 bases). V shed 3 bases and J shed 5 bases, with 20 bases lying between them. The CDR3 is made up of 16 amino acids. Germline CDR1 KGHSH, CDR2 LQKENI. Written as DNA, the CDR3 is TGTGCCAGCTCACCTGCAGGACTGCCAGGGGGGCACGAGCAGTACTTC. It specifies CASSPAGLPGGHEQYF.

This chain uses TRBV2 with TRBJ2-5, with 8 bases identical to TRBD2. V lost 6 bases to trimming and J lost 2 bases; unmatched junction nucleotides: 8. This CDR3 comprises 15 residues. Germline assignment: CDR1 SNHLY and CDR2 FYNNEI. The CDR3 reads CASRRVLAVQETQYF. For the CDR3, the DNA is TGTGCCAGCAGGCGTGTACTAGCGGTACAAGAGACCCAGTACTTC.

The chain couples TRBV27 to TRBJ2-7, with 8 bases lining up with TRBD1. V shed 4 bases and J 4 bases; nucleotides not matched to a gene: 6. This CDR3 spans 14 amino acids. Germline V gene data show CDR1 as MNHEY and CDR2 as SMNVEV (reference sequence). The CDR3 DNA reads TGTGCCAGCAGTTCCGGACAGGGTAGATACGAGCAGTACTTC. It specifies CASSSGQGRYEQYF.